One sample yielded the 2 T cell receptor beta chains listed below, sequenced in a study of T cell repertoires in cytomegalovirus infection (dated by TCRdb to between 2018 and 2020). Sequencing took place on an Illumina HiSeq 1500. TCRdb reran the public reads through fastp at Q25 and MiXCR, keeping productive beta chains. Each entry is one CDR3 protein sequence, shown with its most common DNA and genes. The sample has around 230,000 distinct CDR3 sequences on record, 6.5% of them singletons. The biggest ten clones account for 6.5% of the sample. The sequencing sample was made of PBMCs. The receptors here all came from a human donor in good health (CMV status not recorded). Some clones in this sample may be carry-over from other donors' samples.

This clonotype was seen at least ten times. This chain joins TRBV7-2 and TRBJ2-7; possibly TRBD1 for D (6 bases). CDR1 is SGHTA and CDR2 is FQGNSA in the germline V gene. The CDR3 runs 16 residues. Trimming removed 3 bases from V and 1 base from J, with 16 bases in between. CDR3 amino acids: CASSLPRDTLSYEQYF. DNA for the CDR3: TGTGCCAGCAGCTTGCCCCGGGACACCTTATCCTACGAGCAGTACTTC.

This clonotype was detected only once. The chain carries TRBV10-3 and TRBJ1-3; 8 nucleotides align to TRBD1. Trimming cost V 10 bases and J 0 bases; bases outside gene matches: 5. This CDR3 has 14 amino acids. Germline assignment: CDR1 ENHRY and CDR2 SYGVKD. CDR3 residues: CATWGTGSGNTIYF. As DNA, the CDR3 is TGTGCCACCTGGGGGACAGGCTCTGGAAACACCATATATTTT.